The clone carrying this TCR beta chain has only a few counts. Its matching antigen is unknown. The sample of blood was obtained at first hyperthyroidism diagnosis (before any ophthalmopathy symptoms). The record originates from a study of T cells in Graves' hyperthyroidism and ophthalmopathy. Germline CDR1 SGHKS, CDR2 YYEKEE (reference sequence). With 3 bases removed from V and 0 bases from J, the gap between germline ends came to 11 bases. The CDR3 runs 15 residues. Findings and caveats of the study: Most clonotypes expanded in the thyroid (above 0.001) were also present in blood.

It was RNA transcripts that yielded the amplified TCR beta CDR3 regions. The HTBI primer set drove a first-round RT-PCR of the TCR CDR3. In TCRdb, the multiplex PCR reads were re-called with MiXCR into one record per CDR3 protein. The data show about 360,000 distinct CDR3 sequences, around an eighth seen once. This chain uses TRBV5-5 with TRBJ2-3; no reliable D call. The TCR was taken from a man aged 25-45 years with Graves' hyperthyroidism that later progressed to Graves' ophthalmopathy. The sequencing sample was made of blood. Written as DNA, the CDR3 is TGTGCCAGCAGCTCCGACCCACTTAGCACAGATACGCAGTATTTT. This codes for CASSSDPLSTDTQYF.